This passage covers 14 T cell receptor beta chains from one sample sequenced in a study of T cells in Graves' hyperthyroidism and ophthalmopathy. Researchers took RNA transcripts and amplified the TCR beta CDR3 regions from them. With the HTBI primer set, the TCR CDR3 went through a first round of RT-PCR. In TCRdb, the multiplex PCR reads were re-called with MiXCR into one record per CDR3 protein. In the table there are approximately 640,000 distinct CDR3 sequences, approximately 15% of which are singletons. The sample consisted of blood. The source is a man between 50 and 59 years old with Graves' hyperthyroidism.

This clonotype came up once. A read error may explain this, as a much larger clone is one base away. This chain joins TRBV12-3 or TRBV12-4 and TRBJ1-4, with unresolved D. This CDR3 is built from 13 residues. The CDR3 sequence: CASSLNLQERLFF. For the CDR3, the DNA is TGTGCCAGCAGTTTAAACCTCCAGGAAAGACTGTTTTTT.

The rearrangement uses TRBV19 and TRBJ2-7; 12 bases are a match to TRBD1. The CDR3 extends over 15 amino acids. CDR1 and CDR2 from the germline V gene are LNHDA and SQIVND (reference sequence). The J segment lost 6 bases and the V segment lost 3 bases, leaving 6 bases of the junction unmatched. As DNA, the CDR3 is TGTGCCAGTAGTATCACCGGGACAGGGGGCGGCGAGCAGTACTTC. It is translated as CASSITGTGGGEQYF.

This clonotype came up a few times. V usage is TRBV12-3 or TRBV12-4 and J usage is TRBJ2-3; TRBD1 agrees at 7 bases. J gave up 0 bases and V 5 bases, and 11 bases lay outside the gene matches. The CDR3 runs to 17 residues. Here the CDR3 reads CASSSVTGSPSTDTQYF. The CDR3 nucleotides read TGTGCCAGCAGTAGCGTGACAGGGAGCCCTAGCACAGATACGCAGTATTTT.

This chain joins TRBV5-4 and TRBJ2-3; tentative D call: TRBD1 (5 bases). Trimming left V 0 bases short and J 0 bases short, with 11 bases between. Germline assignment: CDR1 SGHNT and CDR2 YYREEE (reference sequence). The CDR3 loop spans 16 amino acids. CDR3: CASSLAQGWSTDTQYF. Written as DNA, the CDR3 is TGTGCCAGCAGCTTGGCTCAGGGTTGGAGCACAGATACGCAGTATTTT.

Many counts were recorded for this clonotype. This chain connects TRBV6-1 to TRBJ2-3, with D maybe TRBD2 (5 bases). This CDR3 has 14 amino acids. Trimming cost V 5 bases and J 3 bases, with 12 bases left between them. Germline lookup yields CDR1 MNHNS and CDR2 SASEGT. The CDR3 DNA reads as TGTGCCAGCAGTTTTTCCGGGGAAACAGATACGCAGTATTTT. It codes for CASSFSGETDTQYF.

This clonotype was observed many times. The chain employs TRBV20-1 and TRBJ2-7, with D possibly matching TRBD2 (6 bases). Germline CDR1 reads DFQATT; CDR2 reads SNEGSKA (reference sequence). The CDR3 covers 18 residues. The germline V and J ends were trimmed by 0 bases and 0 bases, with 21 bases remaining between them. CDR3: CSARDLRGLSGRSYEQYF. The CDR3 DNA is TGCAGTGCTAGAGATCTGCGCGGACTTAGCGGTCGCTCCTACGAGCAGTACTTC.

A word on this clonotype: The junction differs from germline at one of its ends, possibly a read error. J is TRBJ1-6 and V is TRBV3-1; D unresolved. The germline V gene encodes CDR1 LGHDT and CDR2 YNNKEL (reference sequence). The CDR3 runs 14 residues. The chain's CDR3 is CTSSQARRNSPLHF. Written as DNA, the CDR3 is TGTACCAGCAGCCAAGCCAGAAGGAATTCACCCCTCCACTTT.

Many counts were recorded for this clonotype. V is TRBV7-9 and J is TRBJ2-1; D is possibly TRBD1 or TRBD2 (5 bases each). The CDR3 loop spans 14 amino acids. Germline values: CDR1 SEHNR, CDR2 FQNEAQ (reference sequence). The V end was cut by 4 bases, the J end by 5 bases, with 12 bases between. CDR3 protein: CASSSTQGDNEQFF. As DNA, the CDR3 is TGTGCCAGCAGCTCCACCCAGGGAGACAATGAGCAGTTCTTC.

This clonotype was seen at least ten times. The chain employs TRBV6-2 or TRBV6-3 and TRBJ2-7; D gene unclear. The V and J ends lost 2 bases and 1 base respectively, with 9 bases between them. Germline values: CDR1 MNHEY, CDR2 SVGEGT. The CDR3 contains 14 residues. This CDR3 reads CASSYLGGSYEQYF. Here the CDR3 DNA reads TGTGCCAGCAGTTACCTTGGCGGATCCTACGAGCAGTACTTC.

In its sample, this clonotype was seen many times. The chain has TRBV12-3 or TRBV12-4 and TRBJ2-3; the match to TRBD1 covers 8 bases. CDR3 length: 16 residues. After removal of 3 bases from V and 2 bases from J, the junction contained 7 bases not matched to a gene. CDR3 sequence (DNA): TGTGCCAGCAGTTTCATTTCGGGACAGGTCACAGATACGCAGTATTTT. This translates into CASSFISGQVTDTQYF.

The V and J genes are TRBV10-3 and TRBJ2-1; no firm D call. V was cut by 0 bases and J by 9 bases, with 12 bases left in between. Looked up from germline, CDR1 is ENHRY and CDR2 is SYGVKD. The CDR3 runs to 14 residues. The CDR3 sequence: CAISESTNVVEQFF. The CDR3 DNA is TGTGCCATCAGTGAGTCAACTAATGTAGTTGAGCAGTTCTTC.

This sequence joins TRBV7-6 and TRBJ1-1, with 9 bases identical to TRBD1. V shed 5 bases and J 3 bases; nucleotides not matched to a gene: 7. This CDR3 is 15 amino acids long. CDR1 SGHVS and CDR2 FNYEAQ come from the germline V gene. CDR3 residues: CASSLTGGAYTEAFF. The CDR3 nucleotides read TGTGCCAGCAGCCTCACAGGGGGCGCTTACACTGAAGCTTTCTTT.

This clonotype was seen repeatedly, ten times or more. V gene TRBV11-2 combines with J gene TRBJ2-3; 7 bases agree with TRBD2. Germline V gene sequence: CDR1 SGHAT, CDR2 FQNNGV. The CDR3 is 14 amino acids. After removal of 0 bases from V and 4 bases from J, the junction contained 1 base not matched to a gene. CDR3 coding DNA: TGTGCCAGCAGCTTAGACCGGGGGGCAGATACGCAGTATTTT. It yields the protein CASSLDRGADTQYF.

This clonotype was counted between two and nine times. The V call is TRBV29-1, the J call TRBJ1-2; TRBD1 matches 8 bases. The CDR3 extends over 16 amino acids. Germline assignment: CDR1 SQVTM and CDR2 ANQGSEA. After removal of 1 base from V and 0 bases from J, the junction contained 7 bases not matched to a gene. The CDR3 coding sequence is TGCAGCGTTGAAGGAAGACAGGGGCCAACTAACTATGGCTACACCTTC. It specifies CSVEGRQGPTNYGYTF.